A selection of T cell receptor beta chains follows, all from one sample in a study of cytomegalovirus exposure and HLA in healthy donors. Libraries were prepared by immunoSEQ multiplex PCR; TCRdb keeps only in-frame clonotypes and omits some of them. Here the sample spans roughly 60,000 clones, over 90% being singletons. Sequencing was done on a sample of PBMCs. These receptors were obtained from a young man in good health and CMV-seronegative. CDR3s include the opening cysteine and the closing phenylalanine or tryptophan. D genes are given only for firm matches. Rows may omit the clone size; those that give it use once, few, many or a size class.

D	V	size	J	DNA	CDR3
TRBD1	TRBV18	few	TRBJ1-2	TGTGCCAGCTCACTACAGGGGCAAGGAGGTGGCTACACCTTC	CASSLQGQGGGYTF
-	TRBV29-1	-	TRBJ1-2	TGCAGCGTTGAGATCCGGGACTTTCAAGGCGGCTACACCTTC	CSVEIRDFQGGYTF
-	TRBV7-9	-	TRBJ1-3	TGTGCCAGCAGCAGGGTGGTTGGCAGGGTGGACACCATATATTTT	CASSRVVGRVDTIYF
-	TRBV6-5	-	TRBJ1-5	TGTGCCAGCAGTTACTCGACAGAAATACAGCCCCAGCATTTT	CASSYSTEIQPQHF
TRBD1	TRBV7-8	-	TRBJ2-5	TGTGCCAGCAGCTTACGGGACAGGGGGCTCCAAGAGACCCAGTACTTC	CASSLRDRGLQETQYF
-	TRBV27	-	TRBJ2-2	TGTGCCAGCAGTTTATTACAGGACCCGAACACCGGGGAGCTGTTTTTT	CASSLLQDPNTGELFF
TRBD2	TRBV23-1	-	TRBJ2-7	TGCGCCAGCAGTCAGGTACTAGCGGGACAGACCTACGAGCAGTACTTC	CASSQVLAGQTYEQYF
-	TRBV10-3	-	TRBJ1-5	TGTGCCATCAGTGATTCTAATCAGCCCCAGCATTTT	CAISDSNQPQHF
TRBD2	TRBV7-9	once	TRBJ2-7	TGTGCCAGCAGCGATCTAGCGGGAGGTAGCTCCTACGAGCAGTACTTC	CASSDLAGGSSYEQYF
TRBD2	TRBV18	-	TRBJ2-1	TGTGCCAGCTCACCAAGGCCTAGCGGGAGCGATGAGCAGTTCTTC	CASSPRPSGSDEQFF
TRBD1	TRBV25-1	-	TRBJ1-2	TGTGCCAGCAGTGAATCCGCAGGGGGCCCCTACACCTTC	CASSESAGGPYTF
TRBD1	TRBV6-6	-	TRBJ1-2	TGTGCCAGCAGTTCGGGGACAGGGGACTCCTATGGCTACACCTTC	CASSSGTGDSYGYTF
-	TRBV5-6	-	TRBJ2-1	TGTGCCAGCAGCTTGATCCTGCGAGAAGCGGGTGAGCAGTTCTTC	CASSLILREAGEQFF
-	TRBV28	-	TRBJ1-3	TGTGCCAGCAGCCCAGAGACACAGGGAAACACCATATATTTT	CASSPETQGNTIYF